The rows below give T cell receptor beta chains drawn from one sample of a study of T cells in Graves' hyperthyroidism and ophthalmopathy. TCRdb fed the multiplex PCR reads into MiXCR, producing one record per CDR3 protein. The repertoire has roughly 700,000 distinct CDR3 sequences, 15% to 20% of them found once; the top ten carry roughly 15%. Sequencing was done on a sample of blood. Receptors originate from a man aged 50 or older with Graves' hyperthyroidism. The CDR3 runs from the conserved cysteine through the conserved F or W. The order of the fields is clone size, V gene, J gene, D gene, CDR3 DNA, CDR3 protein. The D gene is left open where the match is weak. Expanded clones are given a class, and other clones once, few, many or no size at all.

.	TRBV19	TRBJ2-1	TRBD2	TGTGCCAGTAGTATTACTAGCGGGGTTTACAATGAGCAGTTCTTC	CASSITSGVYNEQFF
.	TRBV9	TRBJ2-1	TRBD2	TGTGCCAGCAGCGTAGCGGGAGGGATGTACAATGAGCAGTTCTTC	CASSVAGGMYNEQFF
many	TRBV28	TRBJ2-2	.	TGTGCCAGCAGGATTACAGGGAACACCGGGGAGCTGTTTTTT	CASRITGNTGELFF
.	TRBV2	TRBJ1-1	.	TGTGCCAGCAGTCCCCCCTCTGGCACTGAAGCTTTCTTT	CASSPPSGTEAFF
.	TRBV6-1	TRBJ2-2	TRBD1	TGTGCCAGCAGTAGACAGGGGTTAAACACCGGGGAGCTGTTTTTT	CASSRQGLNTGELFF
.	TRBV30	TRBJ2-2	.	TGTGCCTGGAGTGCCTCCGACGGGACGAACACCGGGGAGCTGTTTTTT	CAWSASDGTNTGELFF
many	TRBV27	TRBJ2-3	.	TGTGCCAGCAGTCTAGATGTGGGGGGCACAGATACGCAGTATTTT	CASSLDVGGTDTQYF
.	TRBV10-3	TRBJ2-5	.	TGTGCCATCAGACTTACGGGGCAAGAGACCCAGTACTTC	CAIRLTGQETQYF
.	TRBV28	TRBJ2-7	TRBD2	TGTGCCAGCAGTACGACAGGGAGCGGGAGGGGGTACGAGCAGTACTTC	CASSTTGSGRGYEQYF
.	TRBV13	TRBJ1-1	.	TGTGCCAGCAGCCCAGCCCTACAGAACGGAGCTTTCTTT	CASSPALQNGAFF
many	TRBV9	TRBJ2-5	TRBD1	TGTGCCAGCAGCACAGACAGGGGAGAAGAGACCCAGTACTTC	CASSTDRGEETQYF
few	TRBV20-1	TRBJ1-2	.	TGCAGTGCTAGCACACAGGGCCAAACCTATGGCTACACCTTC	CSASTQGQTYGYTF
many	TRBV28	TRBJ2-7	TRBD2	TGTGCCAGCAGTTTTTCACTAGCGGGCCTCTCCTACGAGCAGTACTTC	CASSFSLAGLSYEQYF
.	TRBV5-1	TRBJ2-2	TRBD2	TGCGCCAGCAGCTCCGGACGGGGAGGGACCGGGGAGCTGTTTTTT	CASSSGRGGTGELFF
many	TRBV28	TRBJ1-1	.	TGTGCCAGCAGTTCCTTCTGGGCGTTGAACACTGAAGCTTTCTTT	CASSSFWALNTEAFF
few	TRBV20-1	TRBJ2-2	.	TGCAGTGCTGCCGGGGTTACGAACACCGGGGAGCTGTTTTTT	CSAAGVTNTGELFF
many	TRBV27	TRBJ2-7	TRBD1	TGTGCCAGCAGTTCTCGACAGGGGGCCGTCGAGCAGTACTTC	CASSSRQGAVEQYF
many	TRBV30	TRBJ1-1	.	TGTGCCTGGAAGGGACTCTTGAACACTGAAGCTTTCTTT	CAWKGLLNTEAFF
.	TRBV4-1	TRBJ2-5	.	TGCGCCAGCAAGGGGGGGGCGAATTCGCAAGCGACCCAGTACTTC	CASKGGANSQATQYF
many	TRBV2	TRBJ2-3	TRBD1	TGTGCCACCTATCCGGGACAGGGCACAGATACGCAGTATTTT	CATYPGQGTDTQYF
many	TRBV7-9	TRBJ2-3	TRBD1	TGTGCCAGCAGCTATTATACCGGGACAGTTGGCACAGATACGCAGTATTTT	CASSYYTGTVGTDTQYF
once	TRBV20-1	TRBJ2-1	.	TGCAGTGCTAGAGGTCTCCTAGTGGGTATTGAGCAGTTCTTC	CSARGLLVGIEQFF
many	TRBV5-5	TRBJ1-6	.	TGTGCCAGCAGCACCAATCGGGGGGTTAGGACACCCCTCCACTTT	CASSTNRGVRTPLHF
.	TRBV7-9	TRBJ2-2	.	TGTGCCAGCAGCTTTTATCAGGTGGGATCCCCGAACACCGGGGAGCTGTTTTTT	CASSFYQVGSPNTGELFF
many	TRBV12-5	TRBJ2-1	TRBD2	TGTGCTAGTGGTTTGGCCTTAGCGGGGAGTAGGTACAATGAGCAGTTCTTC	CASGLALAGSRYNEQFF
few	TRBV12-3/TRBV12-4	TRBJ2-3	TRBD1	TGTGCCAGCAGTAGGACAGGGGTGAGAGATACGCAGTATTTT	CASSRTGVRDTQYF
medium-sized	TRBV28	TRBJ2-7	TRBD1	TGTGCCAGCAGTTTACCCCTGGACAGGGGCTCCTACGAGCAGTACTTC	CASSLPLDRGSYEQYF
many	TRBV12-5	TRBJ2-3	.	TGTGCTAGTGGAGCCGGGATAGGCACAGATACGCAGTATTTT	CASGAGIGTDTQYF
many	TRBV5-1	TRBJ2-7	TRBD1	TGCGCCAGCAGCTTGAGCGGGACAGGGGGCGACGAGCAGTACTTC	CASSLSGTGGDEQYF
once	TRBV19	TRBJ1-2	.	TGTGCCAGTAGTATTGAAGGACCCAACTATGGCTACACCTTC	CASSIEGPNYGYTF
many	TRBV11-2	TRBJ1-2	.	TGTGCCAGCAGCTTAGATCAGTCGGTACAGAGCTATGGCTACACCTTC	CASSLDQSVQSYGYTF
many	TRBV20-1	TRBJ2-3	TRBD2	TGCAGTCCTGCGGGAGCCCCTAGCACAGATACGCAGTATTTT	CSPAGAPSTDTQYF
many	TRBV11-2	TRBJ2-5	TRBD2	TGTGCCAGCAGTTTTCTAGCGGGAGAAGAGACCCAGTACTTC	CASSFLAGEETQYF
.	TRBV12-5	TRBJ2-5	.	TGTGCTAGTGGTTTGGGACAATTAGGGGCCACAGAGACCCAGTACTTC	CASGLGQLGATETQYF
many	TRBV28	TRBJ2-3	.	TGTGCCAGCAGCGGGACCCTGACAAGTAGAAATACGCAGTATTTT	CASSGTLTSRNTQYF
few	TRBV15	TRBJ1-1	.	TGTGCCACCAGCAGAGATTGGGGGGCGATGACTGAAGCTTTCTTT	CATSRDWGAMTEAFF
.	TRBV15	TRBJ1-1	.	TGTGCCACCAGCAGAGGGGGCGGTGGAAAAGCTTTCTTT	CATSRGGGGKAFF
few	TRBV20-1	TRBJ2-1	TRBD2	TGCAGTGCCCCTCTAGCGGGAGTAGCCAATGAGCAGTTCTTC	CSAPLAGVANEQFF
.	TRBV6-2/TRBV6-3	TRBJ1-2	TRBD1	TGTGCCAGCACTACGGCAGGGGGTGATTCTAACTATGGCTACACCTTC	CASTTAGGDSNYGYTF
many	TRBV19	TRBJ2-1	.	TGTGCCAGTAAAATGGACAGCACCTACAATGAGCAGTTCTTC	CASKMDSTYNEQFF
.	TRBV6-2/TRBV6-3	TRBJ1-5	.	TGTGCCAGCAAGGCGGCGGGGGAATTACAGCCCCAGCATTTT	CASKAAGELQPQHF
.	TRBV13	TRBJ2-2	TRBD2	TGTGCCAGCAGCTTAGAGACTAGCGGGAAGACCGGGGAGCTGTTTTTT	CASSLETSGKTGELFF
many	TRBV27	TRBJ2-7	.	TGTGCCAGCAAGCTCGGGGGCTCCTACGAGCAGTACTTC	CASKLGGSYEQYF
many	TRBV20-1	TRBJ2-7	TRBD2	TGCAGTGCTAGGACTAGCGGGAGCAAAGGATTCAACGAGCAGTACTTC	CSARTSGSKGFNEQYF
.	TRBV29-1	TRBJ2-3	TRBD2	TGCAGCGTTGAAGGTAGCGGGACGATTGGGGATACGCAGTATTTT	CSVEGSGTIGDTQYF
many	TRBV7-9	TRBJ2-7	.	TGTGCCAGCAGCTTATTCAGGGCCGAGCAGTACTTC	CASSLFRAEQYF
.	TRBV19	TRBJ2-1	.	TGTGCCAGTAGTATAGCGGGGACTCCGTACAATGAGCAGTTCTTC	CASSIAGTPYNEQFF
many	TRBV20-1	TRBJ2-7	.	TGCAGTGCGCCCTTAAGGGAGCGGGTAGCCTACGAGCAGTACTTC	CSAPLRERVAYEQYF
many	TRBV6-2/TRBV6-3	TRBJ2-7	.	TGTGCCAGCAGTTACTCGAGTGCGGGGGCGTCCTACGAGCAGTACTTC	CASSYSSAGASYEQYF
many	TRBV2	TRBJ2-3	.	TGTGCCAGTGAAGGAGGGAAGACAGATACGCAGTATTTT	CASEGGKTDTQYF
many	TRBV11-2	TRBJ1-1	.	TGTGCCAGCAGCTTTACGGGGAACACTGAAGCTTTCTTT	CASSFTGNTEAFF
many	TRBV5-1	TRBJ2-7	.	TGCGCCAGCAGCACCACAGGGAGAAACGAGCAGTACTTC	CASSTTGRNEQYF
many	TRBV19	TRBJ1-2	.	TGTGCCAGTAGTATAGCCCTGGGACGTCGTGGCTACACCTTC	CASSIALGRRGYTF
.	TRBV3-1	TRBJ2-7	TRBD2	TGTGCCAGCAGCCAAGATTACGCGACTAGCGGGAGACCCTCCTACGAGCAGTACTTC	CASSQDYATSGRPSYEQYF
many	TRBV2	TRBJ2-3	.	TGTGCCAGCAGAGTGAAAGGGGTTAGCGGAAGATACACAGATACGCAGTATTTT	CASRVKGVSGRYTDTQYF
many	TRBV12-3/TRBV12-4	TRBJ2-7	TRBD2	TGTGCCAGCAGTTTCGAGCGGGGCTCCTACGAGCAGTACTTC	CASSFERGSYEQYF